The clone carrying this T cell receptor (beta chain) was found many times. Its antigen is not identified. The J segment lost 10 bases and the V segment lost 1 base, leaving 7 bases of the junction unmatched. The germline V gene encodes CDR1 SGHTA and CDR2 FQGTGA. The CDR3 contains 14 residues. Regions amplified from RNA transcripts were the TCR beta CDR3 regions. The primer set for the first-round RT-PCR of the TCR CDR3 was HTBI. TCRdb analysed the multiplex PCR reads with MiXCR anew, one entry per CDR3 protein. The table lists fewer than 200,000 distinct CDR3 sequences, about 15% of them singletons. Those with hyperthyroidism were 18 to 65 years old, newly diagnosed, and ill for under 2 months. These data come from a study of T cells in Graves' hyperthyroidism and ophthalmopathy. Turning to the study itself: Peripheral blood was secured at the point of initial diagnosis, before any treatment. Study-level points and caveats: Most expanded thyroid clonotypes above 0.001 also appeared in blood.

The source of this sequence is a woman aged 45-65 years with Graves' hyperthyroidism. The chain carries TRBV7-3 and TRBJ2-1; 7 positions agree with TRBD1. The sequenced sample consisted of blood. CDR3: CASSLRQGLMEQFF. As DNA, the CDR3 is TGTGCCAGCAGCTTAAGACAGGGTCTGATGGAGCAGTTCTTC.